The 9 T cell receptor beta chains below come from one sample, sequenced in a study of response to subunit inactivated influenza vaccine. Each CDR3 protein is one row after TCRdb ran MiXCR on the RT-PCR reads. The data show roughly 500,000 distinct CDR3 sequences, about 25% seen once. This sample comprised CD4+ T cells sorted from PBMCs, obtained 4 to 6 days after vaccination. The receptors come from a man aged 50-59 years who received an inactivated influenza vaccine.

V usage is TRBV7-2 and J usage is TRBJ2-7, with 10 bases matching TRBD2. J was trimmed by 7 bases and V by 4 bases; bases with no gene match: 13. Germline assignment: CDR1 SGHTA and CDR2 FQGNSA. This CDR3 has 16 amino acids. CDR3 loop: CASSSRRGSGRYEQYF. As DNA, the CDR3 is TGTGCCAGCAGCTCCCGTCGGGGTAGCGGGAGGTATGAGCAGTACTTC.

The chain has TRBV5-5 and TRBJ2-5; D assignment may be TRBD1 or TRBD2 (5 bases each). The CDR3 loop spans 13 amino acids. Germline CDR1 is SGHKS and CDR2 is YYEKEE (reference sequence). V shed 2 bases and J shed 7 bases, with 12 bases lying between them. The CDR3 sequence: CASSFGDGRTQYF. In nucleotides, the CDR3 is TGTGCCAGCAGCTTCGGGGACGGACGGACCCAGTACTTC.

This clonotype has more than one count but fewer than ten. CDR3 in DNA: TGTGCCATCAGTGAGGGAATTGTTGAGCAGTACTTC. The encoded protein is CAISEGIVEQYF. The J gene is TRBJ2-7, the V gene TRBV10-3; D is ambiguous. The CDR3 covers 12 residues. V lost 2 bases and J lost 7, with 9 bases in between. The germline CDR1 and CDR2 sequences are ENHRY and SYGVKD.

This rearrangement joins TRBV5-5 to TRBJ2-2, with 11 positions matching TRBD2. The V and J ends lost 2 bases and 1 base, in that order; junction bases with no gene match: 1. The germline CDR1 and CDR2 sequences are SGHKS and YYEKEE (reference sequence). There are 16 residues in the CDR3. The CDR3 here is CASSLLAGENTGELFF. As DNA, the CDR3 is TGTGCCAGCAGCTTACTAGCGGGAGAGAACACCGGGGAGCTGTTTTTT.

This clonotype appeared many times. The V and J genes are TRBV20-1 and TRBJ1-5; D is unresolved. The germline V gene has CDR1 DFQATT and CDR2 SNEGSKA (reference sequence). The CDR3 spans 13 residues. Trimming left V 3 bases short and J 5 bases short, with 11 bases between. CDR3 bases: TGCAGTGCTAGCAGGAGGGAGGATCAGCCCCAGCATTTT. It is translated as CSASRREDQPQHF.

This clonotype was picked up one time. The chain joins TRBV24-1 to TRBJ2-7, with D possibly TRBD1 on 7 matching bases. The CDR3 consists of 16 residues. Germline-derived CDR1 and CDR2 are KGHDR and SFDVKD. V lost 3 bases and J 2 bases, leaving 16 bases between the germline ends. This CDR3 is CATSDKSRGEPYEQYF. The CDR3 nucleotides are TGTGCCACCAGTGATAAGAGCAGGGGGGAACCCTACGAGCAGTACTTC.

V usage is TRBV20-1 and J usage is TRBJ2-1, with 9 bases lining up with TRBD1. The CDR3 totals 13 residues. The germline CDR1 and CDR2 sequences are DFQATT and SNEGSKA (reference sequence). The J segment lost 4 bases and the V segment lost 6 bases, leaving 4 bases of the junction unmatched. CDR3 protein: CSAPGQGYNEQFF. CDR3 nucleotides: TGCAGTGCACCGGGACAGGGATACAATGAGCAGTTCTTC.

CDR3 in DNA: TGTGCCAGCTCCTACACCAGGCAGGGGGTAAGCAATCAGCCCCAGCATTTT. Translated: CASSYTRQGVSNQPQHF. V usage is TRBV18 and J usage is TRBJ1-5, with 7 bases fitting TRBD1. The CDR3 totals 17 residues. Germline loops: CDR1 KGHSH, CDR2 LQKENI. Trimming cost V 6 bases and J 1 base; bases outside gene matches: 12.

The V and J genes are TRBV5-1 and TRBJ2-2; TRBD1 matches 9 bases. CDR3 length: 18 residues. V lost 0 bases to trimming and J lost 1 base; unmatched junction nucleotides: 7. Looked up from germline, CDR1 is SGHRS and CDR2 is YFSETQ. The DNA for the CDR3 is TGCGCCAGCAGCTTGGATCCGTCGGGACAGGGGAACACCGGGGAGCTGTTTTTT. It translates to CASSLDPSGQGNTGELFF.